This T cell receptor beta chain comes out of a study of T cell repertoires in cytomegalovirus infection. This clonotype appeared a few times. What it recognizes is unknown. TCRdb re-derived calls from the reads in MiXCR, one entry per CDR3 protein. The sample holds about 770,000 distinct CDR3 sequences, under 35% seen once. The J segment lost 2 bases and the V segment lost 5 bases, leaving 9 bases of the junction unmatched. Germline assignment: CDR1 MNHEY and CDR2 SMNVEV (reference sequence). This CDR3 region has 16 residues. This sample comprised cultured CD8+ T cells from PBMCs, obtained from culture after CMV antigen stimulation. The TCR originated in a human donor in good health (CMV status not recorded). Some clones in this sample may be carry-over from other donors' samples. This rearrangement joins TRBV27 to TRBJ2-7, with 10 positions matching TRBD1. The CDR3 DNA reads TGTGCCAGCAGTCCCTCGGGGACAGGGGTGGCCTACGAGCAGTACTTC. Protein: CASSPSGTGVAYEQYF.